This T cell receptor beta chain was captured in a study of graft-versus-host responses after intestinal transplantation. Study-level background: Anti-thymocyte globulin served as induction for all recipients, who then took tacrolimus and steroids for approximately 3 years.

The table came from immunoSEQ multiplex PCR; TCRdb's copy has only in-frame clones and leaves some out. The data show some 25,000 clones, over 85% seen once. On this clone itself: What it binds is not known.

Study findings and constraints: Recipient marrow showed GvH clones, some seen first in ileum or blood. Association was observed between peak circulating GvH clone levels and early post-transplant HvG declines. Allografts carried high graft-versus-host to host-versus-graft clonal ratios in patients having graft-donor T cell macrochimerism.

Sequencing used PBMCs, obtained approximately 30 days after intestinal transplant. The receptor was isolated from a human patient who received an intestinal transplant, so some T cells may come from the graft donor.

CDR3 nucleotides: TGTGCCAGCAGCTTGGCAGCAGGGAGCCAAGAGACCCAGTACTTC. Its protein product is CASSLAAGSQETQYF. The gene calls are TRBV5-8 and TRBJ2-5; the D gene could be TRBD1 or TRBD2 (5 bases each). The germline CDR1 and CDR2 sequences are SGHTS and YDEGEE. The CDR3 has 15 residues. The V and J ends lost 0 bases and 1 base respectively, with 10 bases between them.